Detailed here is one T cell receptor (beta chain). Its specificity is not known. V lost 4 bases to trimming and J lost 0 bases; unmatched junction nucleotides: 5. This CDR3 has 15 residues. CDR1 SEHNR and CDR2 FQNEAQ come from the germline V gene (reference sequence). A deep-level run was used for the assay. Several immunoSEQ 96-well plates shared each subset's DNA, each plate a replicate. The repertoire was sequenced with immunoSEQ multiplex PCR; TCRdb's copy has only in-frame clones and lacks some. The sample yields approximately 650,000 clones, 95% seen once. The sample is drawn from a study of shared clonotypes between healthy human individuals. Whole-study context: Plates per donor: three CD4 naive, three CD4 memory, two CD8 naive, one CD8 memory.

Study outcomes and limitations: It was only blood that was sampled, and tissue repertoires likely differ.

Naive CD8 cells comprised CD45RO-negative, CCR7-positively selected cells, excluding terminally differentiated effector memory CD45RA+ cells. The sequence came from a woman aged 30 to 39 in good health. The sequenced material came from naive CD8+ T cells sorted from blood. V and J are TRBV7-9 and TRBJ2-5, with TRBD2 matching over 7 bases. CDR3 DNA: TGTGCCAGCAGCTCACCGGGACTACACCAAGAGACCCAGTACTTC. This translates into CASSSPGLHQETQYF.